This T cell receptor beta chain appears in the sequencing data of a study of PD-1 blockade in classical Hodgkin lymphoma. With no exception, relapse followed autologous stem cell transplantation in all patients, and brentuximab vedotin exposure varied. Using magnetic negative selection, the CD4+ T cells were separated out of thawed PBMCs. Assay: immunoSEQ multiplex PCR; the TCRdb copy retains only in-frame clones and omits some. This table has approximately 9,500 clones, just under 75% appearing once. To note about this clone: Its antigen is not known. The identical CDR3 is also encoded by other nucleotide sequences in the sample.

The germline V gene has CDR1 SQVTM and CDR2 ANQGSEA. The CDR3 is made up of 10 amino acids. V was pared by 6 bases and J by 4 bases, with 6 bases between. Overall study results and limits: Relapsed/refractory patients reportedly had lower baseline diversity than newly diagnosed patients. Baseline diversity was lower in partial responders and progressors than complete responders. Unlike CD8+ TCR diversity, which did not rise significantly by C4D1, CD4+ TCR diversity did.

The receptor comes from a human donor with classical Hodgkin lymphoma. The input for sequencing was CD4+ T cells from blood, taken at baseline. V gene TRBV29-1 combines with J gene TRBJ1-2; D is unresolved. CDR3 bases: TGCAGCGTCGATAGCTATGGCTACACCTTC. Translated, it gives CSVDSYGYTF. The full variable domain, with the rest looked up from reference TRBV29-1 and TRBJ1-2, is SAVISQKPSRDICQRGTSLTIQCQVDSQVTMMFWYRQQPGQSLTLIATANQGSEATYESGFVIDKFPISRPNLTFSTLTVSNMSPEDSSIYLCSVDSYGYTFGSGTRLTVV.